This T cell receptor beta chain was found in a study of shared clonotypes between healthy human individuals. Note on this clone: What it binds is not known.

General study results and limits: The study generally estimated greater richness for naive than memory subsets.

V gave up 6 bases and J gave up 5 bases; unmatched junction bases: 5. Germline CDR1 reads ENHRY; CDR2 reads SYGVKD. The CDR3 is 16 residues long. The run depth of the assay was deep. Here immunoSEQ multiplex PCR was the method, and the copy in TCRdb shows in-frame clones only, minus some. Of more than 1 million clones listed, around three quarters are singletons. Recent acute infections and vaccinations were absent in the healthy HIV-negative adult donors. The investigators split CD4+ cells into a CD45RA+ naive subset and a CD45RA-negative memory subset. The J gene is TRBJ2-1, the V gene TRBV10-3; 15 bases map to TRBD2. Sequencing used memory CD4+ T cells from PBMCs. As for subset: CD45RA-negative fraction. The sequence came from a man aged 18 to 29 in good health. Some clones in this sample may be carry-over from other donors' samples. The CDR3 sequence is CAIRGGTSGRNNEQFF. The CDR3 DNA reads TGTGCCATCAGGGGGGGGACTAGCGGGAGGAACAATGAGCAGTTCTTC.